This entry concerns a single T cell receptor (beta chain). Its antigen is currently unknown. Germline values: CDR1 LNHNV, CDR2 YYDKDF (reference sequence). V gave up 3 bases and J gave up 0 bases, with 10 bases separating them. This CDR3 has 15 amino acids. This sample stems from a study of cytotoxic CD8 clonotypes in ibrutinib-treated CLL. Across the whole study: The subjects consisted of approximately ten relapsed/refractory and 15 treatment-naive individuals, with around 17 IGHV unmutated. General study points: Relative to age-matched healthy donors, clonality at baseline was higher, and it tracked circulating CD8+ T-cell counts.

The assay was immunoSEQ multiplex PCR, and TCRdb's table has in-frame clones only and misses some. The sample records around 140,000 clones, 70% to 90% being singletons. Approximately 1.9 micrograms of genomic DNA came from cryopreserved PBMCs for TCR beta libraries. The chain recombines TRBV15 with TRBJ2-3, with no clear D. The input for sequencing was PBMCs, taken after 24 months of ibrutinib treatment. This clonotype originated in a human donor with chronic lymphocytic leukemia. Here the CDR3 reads CATSRKQTSTDTQYF. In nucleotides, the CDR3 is TGTGCCACCAGCAGGAAACAAACTAGCACAGATACGCAGTATTTT. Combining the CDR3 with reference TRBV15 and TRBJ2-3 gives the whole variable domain DAMVIQNPRYQVTQFGKPVTLSCSQTLNHNVMYWYQQKSSQAPKLLFHYYDKDFNNEADTPDNFQSRRPNTSFCFLDIRSPGLGDTAMYLCATSRKQTSTDTQYFGPGTRLTVL.